A single count supports the clone carrying this TCR beta chain. Its antigen is undetermined. Per the authors' pipeline: In papillary thyroid cancer, a distant-metastasis classifier was built using CDR3 differences across clinicopathological groups. With MiXCR, TCRdb reprocessed the PCR reads. TCRdb assigned the V and J calls; the authors' analysis was not used. The profile covers over 20,000 clones, with 31% appearing a single time and less than 15% taken by the ten largest. These data belong to a study of metastatic and nonmetastatic thyroid tumors. The wider study: Comparative analysis of repertoires was undertaken across blood and tumor or nodule tissue obtained from malignant and benign thyroid patients.

Patients had received no treatment of any kind before thyroid surgery. Study results and limitations: A significant increase in TCR beta diversity was reportedly seen in malignant thyroid tumors relative to benign nodules, in blood and tumor.

Germline loops: CDR1 WNHNN, CDR2 SYGVQD (reference sequence). The ends lost 2 bases at V and 2 bases at J; junction bases unmatched: 4. This CDR3 comprises 18 residues. This chain joins TRBV10-1 and TRBJ2-6; TRBD1 agrees at 12 bases. The sequencing input was blood. The source is a female donor with papillary thyroid cancer or a benign thyroid nodule (not recorded which). Some clones in this sample may be carry-over from other donors' samples. In DNA form, the CDR3 reads TGCGCCAGCAGTGAGGGGGGACAGGGGGCCACTGGGGCCAACGTCCTGACTTTC. Its protein product is CASSEGGQGATGANVLTF.